This TCR beta chain appears in the sequencing data of a study of T cells expressing NK-cell markers. About the study: Researchers got TCR beta repertoires out of sorted CD3+CD56+NKG2C+, CD3+CD56+NKG2C- and CD3+CD56-NKG2C+ T cells.

No DNA is given; TCRdb re-called the 5' RACE reads and lists each CDR3 protein once. This listing includes approximately 550,000 distinct CDR3 sequences. Findings and limits, study-wide: The CD3+CD56-NKG2C+ fraction of a handful of donors was likewise dominated by these clonotypes.

Worth noting for this clonotype: The antigen remains undetermined.

This CDR3 is built from 15 residues. The specimen was blood T cells: a sorted CD56 or NKG2C T cell subset, CD4+ or CD8+ T cells, or bulk PBMC T cells (not recorded which). This receptor was obtained from a young man in good health. The V call is TRBV12-3 or TRBV12-4, the J call TRBJ2-5; there is no DNA to check the TCRdb D call of TRBD1. The CDR3 sequence is CASSFGGEMEETQYF.